Each of the 7 T cell receptor beta chains below was sequenced from the same sample in a study of blood T cell repertoires in COVID-19. Profiling relied on immunoSEQ multiplex PCR, and the TCRdb table lists in-frame clones only, not all of them. This table holds under 200,000 clones, approximately 80% found once. The specimen was PBMCs or T cells enriched from blood (not recorded which). The receptors derive from a woman aged 55 to 70 who had recovered from COVID-19.

The chain uses TRBV3-1 (or the pseudogene TRBV3-2) and TRBJ2-7; TRBD1 matches 7 bases. Trimming at V came to 0 bases and at J to 5 bases, leaving 7 bases not matched to a gene. The germline V gene has CDR1 LGHDT and CDR2 YNNKEL (reference sequence). This CDR3 has 15 amino acids. CDR3 sequence reads: CASSQERQGFDEQYF. As DNA, the CDR3 is TGTGCCAGCAGCCAAGAAAGACAGGGATTTGACGAGCAGTACTTC.

The V and J genes are TRBV27 and TRBJ1-2; tentatively, D is TRBD1 (6 bases). Germline assignment: CDR1 MNHEY and CDR2 SMNVEV (reference sequence). With 8 bases removed from V and 0 bases from J, the gap between germline ends came to 13 bases. The CDR3 totals 14 residues. The CDR3: CASGPAGANYGYTF. CDR3 bases: TGTGCCAGCGGCCCTGCAGGGGCTAACTATGGCTACACCTTC.

This chain joins TRBV10-1 and TRBJ2-7; 7 bases match TRBD2. Per germline, CDR1 WNHNN and CDR2 SYGVQD (reference sequence). The CDR3 sequence is 14 residues long. Trimming at V came to 2 bases and at J to 4 bases, leaving 5 bases not matched to a gene. CDR3 bases: TGCGCCAGCAGTGAGAGGATCGGGGGGTACGAGCAGTACTTC. Translating gives CASSERIGGYEQYF.

The chain uses TRBV2 and TRBJ1-2; D remains unclear. Germline V CDR1 and CDR2: SNHLY, FYNNEI. The CDR3 loop spans 13 amino acids. With 2 bases removed from V and 8 bases from J, the gap between germline ends came to 12 bases. The CDR3: CASSELGELGYTF. CDR3 coding DNA: TGTGCCAGCAGTGAACTCGGGGAATTGGGCTACACCTTC. Drawing the rest from reference TRBV2 and TRBJ1-2, the complete variable domain is EPEVTQTPSHQVTQMGQEVILRCVPISNHLYFYWYRQILGQKVEFLVSFYNNEISEKSEIFDDQFSVERPDGSNFTLKIRSTKLEDSAMYFCASSELGELGYTFGSGTRLTVV.

V gene TRBV6-5 combines with J gene TRBJ1-3; the match to TRBD1 covers 10 bases. CDR1 is MNHEY, CDR2 SVGAGI, per germline. Germline trimming cut 6 bases from V and 0 bases from J; bases unmatched to any gene: 2. The CDR3 is 15 amino acids. This chain's CDR3 is CASRTGGLSGNTIYF. The CDR3 DNA follows: TGTGCCAGCAGGACAGGGGGCCTCTCTGGAAACACCATATATTTT.

This CDR3 reads CASSYGTGGAGSSYEQYF. Here the CDR3 DNA reads TGTGCCAGCAGCTATGGGACGGGGGGAGCGGGGAGCTCCTACGAGCAGTACTTC. The chain couples TRBV13 to TRBJ2-7, with 7 bases aligning to TRBD2. With V trimmed by 4 bases and J by 0 bases, 15 bases remained unmatched. Germline values: CDR1 PRHDT, CDR2 FYEKMQ (reference sequence). CDR3 length equals 18 residues.

This chain uses TRBV2 with TRBJ1-4; perhaps TRBD1 as D (5 bases). Germline V gives CDR1 SNHLY, CDR2 FYNNEI. Trimming stripped 8 bases from V and 11 bases from J, with 24 bases between. This CDR3 comprises 15 residues. CDR3 region: CASLGDRGGAGKLFF. The CDR3, as DNA: TGTGCCAGCCTGGGGGATCGGGGAGGAGCGGGCAAACTGTTTTTT.